Listed below are T cell receptor beta chains from one sample, sequenced in a study of cytomegalovirus exposure and HLA in healthy donors. The repertoire was sequenced with immunoSEQ multiplex PCR; TCRdb's copy has only in-frame clones and lacks some. The table includes around 250,000 clones, 90% detected once. Source material: PBMCs. These receptors all come from a woman aged 18-29 years in good health and CMV-seronegative. CDR3s leave out the opening cysteine and the closing phenylalanine or tryptophan. Each record gives: V gene, CDR3 length, J gene, CDR3 protein.

v_call: TRBV10-3; cdr3_length: 13; j_call: TRBJ2-5; cdr3_aa: AIRQLPGYQETQY
v_call: TRBV11-2; cdr3_length: 15; j_call: TRBJ2-6; cdr3_aa: ASSLYRGQPGANVLT
v_call: TRBV6-5; cdr3_length: 11; j_call: TRBJ1-2; cdr3_aa: ASSYPNGYGYT
v_call: TRBV6-5; cdr3_length: 12; j_call: TRBJ2-7; cdr3_aa: ASSYEAGPYEQY
v_call: TRBV19; cdr3_length: 12; j_call: TRBJ2-2; cdr3_aa: ASSIGGQGGELF
v_call: TRBV2; cdr3_length: 13; j_call: TRBJ2-3; cdr3_aa: ASSKTPSSTDTQY
v_call: TRBV5-1; cdr3_length: 11; j_call: TRBJ1-6; cdr3_aa: ASSLDSGSPLH
v_call: TRBV7-2; cdr3_length: 14; j_call: TRBJ2-7; cdr3_aa: ASSLSPPGLADEQY
v_call: TRBV28; cdr3_length: 11; j_call: TRBJ1-2; cdr3_aa: ASSNRGWDGYT
v_call: TRBV15; cdr3_length: 15; j_call: TRBJ2-1; cdr3_aa: ATSRDASGALGNEQF
v_call: TRBV7-9; cdr3_length: 13; j_call: TRBJ2-7; cdr3_aa: ASSFLRDRDDEQY
v_call: TRBV4-3; cdr3_length: 14; j_call: TRBJ2-2; cdr3_aa: ASSQGTGSNTGELF
v_call: TRBV10-3; cdr3_length: 14; j_call: TRBJ2-2; cdr3_aa: AISESGQVNTGELF
v_call: TRBV19; cdr3_length: 14; j_call: TRBJ2-3; cdr3_aa: ASSPRLGRNTDTQY
v_call: TRBV4-1; cdr3_length: 12; j_call: TRBJ2-7; cdr3_aa: ASSQGSGGDEQY
v_call: TRBV28; cdr3_length: 14; j_call: TRBJ2-7; cdr3_aa: ASSTILRDRGYEQY
v_call: TRBV27; cdr3_length: 12; j_call: TRBJ1-2; cdr3_aa: ASSLVPYSDGYT
v_call: TRBV28; cdr3_length: 10; j_call: TRBJ1-6; cdr3_aa: ASSRTPGSLH
v_call: TRBV5-6; cdr3_length: 13; j_call: TRBJ2-7; cdr3_aa: ASSLGQGTSYEQY
v_call: TRBV18; cdr3_length: 15; j_call: TRBJ2-5; cdr3_aa: ASSRDRGQRYQETQY